This T cell receptor (beta chain) appears in the sequencing data of a study of cytomegalovirus exposure and HLA in healthy donors (dated by TCRdb to 2015 to 2018). Regarding the complete study: According to a later analysis, the roughly 130 validation repertoires were produced on the same platform as the approximately 610 repertoires of the first cohort. The aim of the study was to test whether cataloging public T cell receptors could identify signatures of past pathogen exposure. In addition to the first cohort of 500 to 850 subjects, a separate validation cohort of around 110 different subjects was used. High-throughput TCR immunosequencing, statistical association of individual TCRs with disease status, and machine learning were combined to predict cytomegalovirus infection status. Beyond this particular receptor, the publication reports: A later analysis lacked HLA typing for the validation cohort, so it scored co-occurrence in that cohort across all 110 or so repertoires. The authors suggested that the approach could potentially be extended to other disease states and immunological phenotypes. Cytomegalovirus status was reported to be diagnosed by the classifier with high specificity and sensitivity in both the original and validation cohorts. Most TCR sequences were seen in very few donors, while some public TCRs were found in many individuals. The study listed around 160 TCR beta chains as associated with cytomegalovirus. Subsequent analysis determined that TCRs grouped into clusters in the first cohort also showed a tendency toward co-occurrence across the approximately 120 validation repertoires, and approximately 94% of cluster scores exceeded 0. Three of the identified cytomegalovirus-associated TCR beta chains were confirmed in vitro to be specific for cytomegalovirus antigens.

The receptor library was made with the immunoSEQ multiplex PCR assay. As for how the authors treated the data: A statistical classification framework was built for diagnosing cytomegalovirus status from the catalog of TCR beta chain sequences. As stored in TCRdb, this immuneACCESS dataset retains in-frame rearrangements with V and J assigned. A fraction of the clones does not appear; measured against another copy, unresolved V genes explain less than half of the discrepancy, and the remainder lacks a known reason. D and trimming were read from the DNA, whereas the V and J calls and clone size are those reported in that table. The sample table records tens of thousands of clones; approximately 94% of these occur just once. The ten largest clones add up to over 1.2% of the sample. The donors belonged to the validation cohort of about 130 subjects, which was separate from the roughly 700-subject first cohort.

The CDR3 has 14 amino acids, counting the end cysteine and phenylalanine. The retained sequence is limited to the CDR3, 42 bases, with the frame set at the first base. According to the germline V gene, CDR1 reads SGHRS and CDR2 reads YFSETQ. Here V drops 4 bases and J drops 4 bases, and the junction holds 7 bases not matched to any gene. With respect to this clone: No antigen is known for it. No quality values exist for individual bases; no much larger clone is one base distant.

Sequenced material: PBMCs. In this chain, TRBV5-1 is recombined with TRBJ1-1; TRBD1 matches 7 bases in the middle. The TCR was taken from a young man in good health and CMV-seropositive. The DNA sequence is as follows: TGCGCCAGCAGCCCCAGGGGGTTAGCCACTGAAGCTTTCTTT. Its protein reads: CASSPRGLATEAFF. The full variable domain, with segments outside the CDR3 supplied by the reference TRBV5-1 and TRBJ1-1 proteins, appears as KAGVTQTPRYLIKTRGQQVTLSCSPISGHRSVSWYQQTPGQGLQFLFEYFSETQRNKGNFPGRFSGRQFSNSRSEMNVSTLELGDSALYLCASSPRGLATEAFFGQGTRLTVV.